Described below is a single T cell receptor beta chain sequence and its context. The clone's antigen remains unknown. No quality values exist for individual bases; no much larger clone is one base distant. Library prep was done by the immunoSEQ multiplex PCR assay. A mixture of 60 forward primers for TCR Vbeta segments and 13 reverse primers for TCR Jbeta segments was used in the multiplex PCR. The CDR3 region of rearranged TCR beta genes was amplified from genomic DNA by a multiplex PCR assay. The amplified TCR beta libraries were sequenced on the Illumina HiSeq System as 87-base-pair reads. As for the original processing: In a later analysis, roughly 80 million unique TCR beta chains were counted across the roughly 610 repertoires, and approximately 9.9 million of these chains were shared by at least two donors. To remove PCR and sequencing errors, raw reads were error-corrected and collapsed into unique sequences using a nearest-neighbor algorithm that merged closely related sequences. CDR3 sequences were aligned to IMGT reference sequences to assign V, D and J gene segments. For a sequence to be retained, a match of at least six nucleotides was required to both a V gene segment and a J gene segment. A rearrangement was called productive if the CDR3 had no stop codons and remained in frame with V and J, and every other rearrangement was called non-productive. CDR3 was defined according to IMGT convention as the region running from the second conserved V-encoded cysteine to the conserved J-encoded phenylalanine. The earlier analysis of 500 to 600 of the donors excluded sequences that lacked an unambiguous match to a single V gene segment. In an earlier analysis of 587 of the donors, a V segment was called functional when productive rearrangements were above 56.7%, and segregating when the standard deviation between donors exceeded 5%. A statistical classification framework was developed to diagnose cytomegalovirus status using the catalog of TCR beta chain sequences. In a later analysis, V and J genes were assigned by comparing TCR nucleotide sequences against IMGT/GENE-DB human TR gene sequences. Using the TCRdist pipeline, a later analysis assigned CDR3 sequences along with most-parsimonious VDJ recombination scenarios. A later analysis defined each TCR beta chain by its CDR3 amino acid sequence plus V-gene family, and excluded reads lacking a unique V-gene family. To address suspected cross-contamination and a sequencing artifact, a later analysis removed approximately 600 highly shared, low-generation-probability nucleotide sequences. In a later analysis, a clonal expansion index was calculated for each public chain from normalized within-repertoire ranks of inferred template counts. In a later analysis, generation probabilities were computed using a VDJ recombination model fitted to out-of-frame rearrangements, and the results were checked against IGoR. Hypergeometric tests were used in a later analysis to score TCR-TCR, TCR-HLA and TCR-CMV co-occurrence, with a repertoire-size bias correction applied to the TCR pairs. A later analysis estimated false discovery rates by permuting HLA or CMV assignments 20 times. A later analysis grouped co-occurring TCRs with DBSCAN, adding TCRdist sequence similarity when clustering within HLA-allele-positive subsets. Repertoires with fewer than 30,000 or more than 120,000 public chains were left out of co-occurrence clustering, as were a handful of repertoires with anomalous nucleotide sharing. TCRdb mirrors the immuneACCESS table, restricted to in-frame sequences. Some clones are absent from its copies; in checked studies, under half trace to an unresolved V gene, and the reason for the others is unknown. V and J calls and clone size are copied from that table; D and trimming were computed from the DNA. This sample has 95,000 to 110,000 clones in its table, and roughly 75% of those were observed once. In total, the top ten clones hold roughly 1.8% of the sample.

This sample was included in a study of cytomegalovirus exposure and HLA in healthy donors (dated by TCRdb to about 2017). Background for the entire study: An earlier analysis of 550 to 700 of the donors reported approximately 290 Gb of sequence data and approximately 110 million unique TCR beta sequences from about 200 million T cells. Roughly 310 gigabases of sequencing data and approximately 85 million unique TCR sequences were included in an early release covering roughly 700 HLA-typed donors. Of the approximately 400 genotyped donors, over 65% fell in the genetic ancestry cluster associated with self-reported Caucasian donors. The study aimed to test whether signatures of past pathogen exposure could be identified by cataloging public T cell receptors. Using immunosequencing, the study profiled T cell repertoires from some 670 subjects and related those repertoires to cytomegalovirus serostatus. In addition to the first cohort of roughly 700 subjects, a separate validation cohort of 120 different subjects was used. To predict cytomegalovirus infection status, the study combined high-throughput TCR immunosequencing, statistical association of individual TCRs with disease status, and machine learning. A later analysis re-examined previously published TCR beta repertoires from over 500 donors and added high-resolution HLA genotyping to investigate patterns of TCR occurrence. Rather than drawing on any new phenotypic data, the later analysis identified candidate immune exposures from TCR beta sequences and the way those sequences occurred across donors. To decide whether each TCR beta V gene segment behaved as functional or pseudogenic, an earlier analysis of approximately 620 of the donors relied on high-throughput TCR beta sequencing. Alongside the repertoire data, information on donor age, sex, ethnicity and CMV serostatus was compiled. A later genetic analysis took genome-wide SNP genotypes for 398 of the 666 donors and used that subset as a discovery cohort. Every discovery cohort repertoire had been produced on one sequencing platform. HLA typing included class I and class II loci at four-digit resolution. Typing coverage differed by locus: A, B, C, DRB1 and DQB1 were typed in roughly 620-630 donors, DQA1 in 500 to 550, DPA1 in nearly 610, and DPB1 in just under 480. Roughly 5 DR-DQ haplotypes were handled as single units for association and clustering, since linkage in the cohort was strong. On average, roughly 240,000 unique TCR beta nucleotide sequences were sequenced per donor among roughly 430 genotyped donors of the cohort, with about 19% of those sequences being non-productive.

The paper's findings and limits, for the study overall: The classifier was reported to diagnose cytomegalovirus status with high specificity and sensitivity in both the original and validation cohorts. At a false discovery rate of 0.05, a later analysis linked fewer than 20,000 TCR beta sequences to specific HLA alleles. An association between a missense DCLRE1C variant and V-gene and J-gene trimming of TCR beta chains was found in a later genetic analysis and replicated in an independent cohort. Correlated functional status among segregating V segments might reflect linkage disequilibrium, but an unknown experimental factor could not be ruled out. The authors suggested that the approach could potentially be extended to other disease states and immunological phenotypes. While some public TCRs were present in many individuals, most TCR sequences turned up only very rarely across donors. According to a later genetic analysis, donors in an Asian-associated ancestry cluster had fewer N-insertions in productive TCRs than the approximately 650-donor mean. A cluster of highly shared sequence variants was judged likely to represent a technical artifact of the sequencing pipeline. CMV serostatus was the only immune exposure information available for the cohort. Sequencing depth was assumed to be roughly uniform across donors in the presence/absence analyses, though that assumption may not hold. In this cohort, only TCR beta chains were sequenced, and detectable features were limited by the absence of alpha or paired-chain data. Because HLA typing was missing for some donors at each locus, association tests included only the typed subset. According to a later analysis, TCR association rates differed among HLA loci, with DRB1 alleles showing the most associated TCRs and HLA-C alleles showing the fewest. A later analysis found that most CMV-associated TCR beta chains appeared HLA-restricted, with HLA associations seemingly driven largely by CMV exposure. About 17 rarely observed V segments, including chromosome 9 orphons, were excluded from the earlier analysis of several hundred of the donors because counts were too low. When HLA alleles, especially DR and DQ, strongly co-occurred, TCR associations were difficult to assign to individual alleles. A later analysis found that HLA-associated TCR beta chains were more clonally expanded and had lower generation probabilities than equally common non-associated chains. The study listed 164 TCR beta chains as associated with cytomegalovirus. Some IMGT-functional V segments, including TRBV6-2 and TRBV6-3, could not be distinguished by the 87-base-pair reads and were therefore excluded. Several of the top co-occurrence clusters appeared to be linked to parvovirus B19, influenza, CMV and Epstein-Barr virus, according to a later analysis. A further reported finding was that TCR beta sequences accurately predicted the HLA-A and HLA-B alleles for most subjects in the first cohort. In an earlier analysis of some 550 of the donors, most TCR beta V segments were observed in productive rearrangements about 90% or about 30% of the time, broadly matching IMGT annotations. A few of the identified cytomegalovirus-associated TCR beta chains were confirmed in vitro to be specific for cytomegalovirus antigens.

The cohort consisted of 666 healthy bone marrow donors. At the time of sampling, every cohort member was nominally healthy, though immune exposures that went unrecorded were likely present. The donor tested CMV seronegative and was one of the 352 seronegative cohort members. Every donor gave a peripheral blood sample, and the peripheral blood mononuclear cells from that sample were used for TCR beta sequencing. The Qiagen DNeasy Blood Extraction Kit was used to extract genomic DNA from the blood cell samples. Looking up the germline V gene yields CDR1 SGHDT and CDR2 YYEEEE. Germline trimming: 3 bases from V, 4 bases from J; junction bases outside gene matches: 1. Counted from cysteine to phenylalanine, this CDR3 has 14 amino acids. The sequence is cut down to CDR3 DNA, 42 bases in frame from base 1.

Specimen: PBMCs. This chain joins TRBV5-6 to TRBJ1-5, with 10 central nucleotides matching TRBD1. The sequence was obtained from a middle-aged woman in good health and CMV-seronegative. The CDR3 region has the sequence CASSSDRGNQPQHF. The DNA sequence is TGTGCCAGCAGCTCGGACAGGGGGAATCAGCCCCAGCATTTT.